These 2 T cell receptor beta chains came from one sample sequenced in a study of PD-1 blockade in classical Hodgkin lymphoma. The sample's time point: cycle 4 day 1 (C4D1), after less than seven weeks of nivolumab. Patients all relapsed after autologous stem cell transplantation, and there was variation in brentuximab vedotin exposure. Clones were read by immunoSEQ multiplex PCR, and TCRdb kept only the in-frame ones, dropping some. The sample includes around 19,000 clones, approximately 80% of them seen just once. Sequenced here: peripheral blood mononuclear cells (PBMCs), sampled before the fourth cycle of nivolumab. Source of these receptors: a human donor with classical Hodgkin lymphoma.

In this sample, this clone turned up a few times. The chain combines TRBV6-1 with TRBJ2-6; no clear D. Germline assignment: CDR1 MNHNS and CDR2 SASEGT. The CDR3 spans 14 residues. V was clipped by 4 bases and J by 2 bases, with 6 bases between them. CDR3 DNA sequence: TGTGCCAGCAGTGTATTAGCTGGGGCCAACGTCCTGACTTTC. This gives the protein CASSVLAGANVLTF.

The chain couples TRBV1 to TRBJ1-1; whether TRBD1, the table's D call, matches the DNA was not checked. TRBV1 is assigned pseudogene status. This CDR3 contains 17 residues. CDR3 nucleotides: TGCACCAGCAGCCAAATATGGGGACAGGGGGAGGACACTGAAGCTTTCTTT. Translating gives CTSSQIWGQGEDTEAFF.